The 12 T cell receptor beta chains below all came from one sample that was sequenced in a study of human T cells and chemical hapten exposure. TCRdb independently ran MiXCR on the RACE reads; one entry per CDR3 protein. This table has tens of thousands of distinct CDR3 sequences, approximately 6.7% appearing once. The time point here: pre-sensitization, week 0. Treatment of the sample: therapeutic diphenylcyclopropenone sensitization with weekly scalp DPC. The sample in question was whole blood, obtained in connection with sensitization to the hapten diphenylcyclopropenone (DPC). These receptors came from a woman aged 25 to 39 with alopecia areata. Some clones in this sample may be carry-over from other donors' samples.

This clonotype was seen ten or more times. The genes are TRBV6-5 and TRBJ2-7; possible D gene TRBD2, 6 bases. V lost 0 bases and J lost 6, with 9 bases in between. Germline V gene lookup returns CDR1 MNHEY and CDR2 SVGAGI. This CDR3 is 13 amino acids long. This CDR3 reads CASSYSEGSEQYF. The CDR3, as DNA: TGTGCCAGCAGTTACTCGGAGGGAAGCGAGCAGTACTTC.

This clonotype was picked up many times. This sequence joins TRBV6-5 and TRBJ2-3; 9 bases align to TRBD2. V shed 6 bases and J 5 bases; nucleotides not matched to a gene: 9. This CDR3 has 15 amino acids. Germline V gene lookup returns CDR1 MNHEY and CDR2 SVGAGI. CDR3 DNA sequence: TGTGCCAGCAGCTCAAGCGGGGGGTACCAAGATACGCAGTATTTT. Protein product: CASSSSGGYQDTQYF.

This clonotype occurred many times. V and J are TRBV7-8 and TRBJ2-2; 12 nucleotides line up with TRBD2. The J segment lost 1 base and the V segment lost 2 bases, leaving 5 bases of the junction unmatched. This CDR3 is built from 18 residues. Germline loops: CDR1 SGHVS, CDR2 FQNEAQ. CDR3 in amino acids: CASSLRLAGALNTGELFF. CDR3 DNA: TGTGCCAGCAGCTTACGACTAGCGGGGGCCCTGAACACCGGGGAGCTGTTTTTT.

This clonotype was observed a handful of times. The CDR3 DNA sequence: TGTGCCAGCTCACCGGGCGTCAGCGAAAAACTGTTTTTT. This codes for CASSPGVSEKLFF. This rearrangement joins TRBV18 to TRBJ1-4, with no clear D. Per germline, CDR1 KGHSH and CDR2 LQKENI. The CDR3 consists of 13 residues. V was shortened by 3 bases and J by 8 bases, with 10 bases between the two germline ends.

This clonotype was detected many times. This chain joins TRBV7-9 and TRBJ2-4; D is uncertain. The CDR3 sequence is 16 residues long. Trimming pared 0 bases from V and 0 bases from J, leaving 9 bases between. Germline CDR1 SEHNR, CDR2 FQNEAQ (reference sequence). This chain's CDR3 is CASSLAPREAKNIQYF. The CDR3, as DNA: TGTGCCAGCAGCTTAGCCCCTAGGGAAGCCAAAAACATTCAGTACTTC.

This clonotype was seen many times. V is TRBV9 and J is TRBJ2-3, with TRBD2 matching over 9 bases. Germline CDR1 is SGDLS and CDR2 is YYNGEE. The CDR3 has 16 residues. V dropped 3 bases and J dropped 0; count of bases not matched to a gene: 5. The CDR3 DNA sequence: TGTGCCAGCAGCGGGCTAGCGGGACATAGCACAGATACGCAGTATTTT. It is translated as CASSGLAGHSTDTQYF.

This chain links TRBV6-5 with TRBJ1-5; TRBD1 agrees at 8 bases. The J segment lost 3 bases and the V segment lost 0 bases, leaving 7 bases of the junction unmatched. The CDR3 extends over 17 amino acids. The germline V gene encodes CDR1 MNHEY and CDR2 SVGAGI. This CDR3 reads CASSYSNPTGDNQPQHF. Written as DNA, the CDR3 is TGTGCCAGCAGTTACTCGAACCCGACAGGGGACAATCAGCCCCAGCATTTT.

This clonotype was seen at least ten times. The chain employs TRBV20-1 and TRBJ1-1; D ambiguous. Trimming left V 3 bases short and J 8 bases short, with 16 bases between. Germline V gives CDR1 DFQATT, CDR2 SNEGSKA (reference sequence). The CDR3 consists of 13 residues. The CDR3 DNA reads TGCAGTGCTAGGCCCCTAGGGTCTAACGAAGCTTTCTTT. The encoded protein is CSARPLGSNEAFF.

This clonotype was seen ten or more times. DNA of the CDR3: TGCAGCGTTGAATTGGTAGACTATCAAGAGACCCAGTACTTC. Its protein is CSVELVDYQETQYF. The genes are TRBV29-1 and TRBJ2-5, with a tentative D call TRBD2 (5 bases). Per the germline V gene, CDR1 is SQVTM and CDR2 is ANQGSEA. This CDR3 is 14 amino acids long. V lost 2 bases and J lost 2, with 12 bases in between.

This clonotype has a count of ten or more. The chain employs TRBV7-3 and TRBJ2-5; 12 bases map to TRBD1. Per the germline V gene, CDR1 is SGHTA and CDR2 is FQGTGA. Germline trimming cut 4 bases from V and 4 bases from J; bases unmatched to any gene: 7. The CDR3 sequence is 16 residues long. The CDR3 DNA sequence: TGTGCCAGCAGCTCCGGGACAGGGGGCACAGTAGAGACCCAGTACTTC. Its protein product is CASSSGTGGTVETQYF.

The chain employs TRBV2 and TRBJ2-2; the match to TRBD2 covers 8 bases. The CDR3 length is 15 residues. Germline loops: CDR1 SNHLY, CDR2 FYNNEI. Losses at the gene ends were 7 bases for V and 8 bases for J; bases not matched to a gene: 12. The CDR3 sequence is CASTPRGGEAGELFF. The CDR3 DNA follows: TGTGCCAGCACCCCCCGGGGGGGGGAGGCGGGGGAGCTGTTTTTT.

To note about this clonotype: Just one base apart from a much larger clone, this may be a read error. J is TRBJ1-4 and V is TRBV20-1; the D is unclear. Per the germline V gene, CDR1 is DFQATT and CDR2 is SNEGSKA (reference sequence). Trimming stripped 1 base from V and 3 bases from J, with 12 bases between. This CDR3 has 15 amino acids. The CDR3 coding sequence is TGCAGTGCTAGAGGTCAAACCGCAGCTAATGAAAAACTGTTTTTT. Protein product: CSARGQTAANEKLFF.